These T cell receptor beta chains were read from a single sample in a study of shared clonotypes between healthy human individuals. Only in-frame clones appear in the TCRdb table, and some are missing; sequencing was by immunoSEQ multiplex PCR. Of about 2 million clones listed, about 95% are singletons. The sample was naive CD8+ T cells sorted from blood. All receptors derive from a man between 18 and 29 years old in good health. The CDR3 runs from the conserved cysteine through the conserved F or W. A D gene is named only where the DNA matches it firmly. Size values are once, few and many counts, or a class for expanded clones, and some rows have none.

>TRBD1|NA|TRBJ2-1|TRBV19|15
CASSITGTAYNEQFF
>NA|NA|TRBJ2-1|TRBV4-1|16
CASSHPGAGSYNEQFF
>NA|NA|TRBJ2-7|TRBV27|14
CASAVEPSSYEQYF
>TRBD2|NA|TRBJ2-7|TRBV7-6|15
CASSLASAGGGEQYF
>NA|NA|TRBJ1-1|TRBV28|14
CASRRRASNTEAFF
>TRBD1|NA|TRBJ2-1|TRBV5-1|15
CASSLGQGLYNEQFF
>NA|NA|TRBJ2-1|TRBV9|16
CASSVDRAGLYNEQFF
>TRBD1|NA|TRBJ2-3|TRBV27|15
CASSPGQGWADTQYF
>NA|NA|TRBJ2-1|TRBV10-2|16
CASSDPDGSAYNEQFF
>NA|NA|TRBJ2-7|TRBV7-8|13
CASSWEPGYEQYF
>NA|NA|TRBJ2-7|TRBV10-3|16
CAISEWAGAVSYEQYF
>NA|NA|TRBJ1-2|TRBV5-4|14
CASSPWDTDYGYTF
>NA|NA|TRBJ2-2|TRBV12-2|19
CASRLGEESWGENTGELFF
>NA|NA|TRBJ2-1|TRBV2|15
CASIQSESSYNEQFF
>NA|once|TRBJ2-7|TRBV19|12
CASSMTGYEQYF
>NA|NA|TRBJ1-2|TRBV2|15
CASSGRAGTNYGYTF
>NA|NA|TRBJ1-2|TRBV10-2|15
CASSESLPLYYGYTF
>NA|NA|TRBJ2-7|TRBV4-3|13
CASSQAGSHEQYF
>TRBD2|NA|TRBJ2-7|TRBV5-4|15
CASSLRLAGAYEQYF
>TRBD2|NA|TRBJ2-7|TRBV9|14
CASSLGGGAYEQYF
>TRBD1|NA|TRBJ2-3|TRBV25-1|14
CASRDRVFADTQYF
>NA|NA|TRBJ2-7|TRBV4-1|16
CASSQDYDYPFYEQYF
>TRBD1|NA|TRBJ2-7|TRBV19|17
CASRFRDSRSHSYEQYF
>NA|NA|TRBJ1-3|TRBV7-6|15
CASSLTPSSGNTIYF
>NA|once|TRBJ1-1|TRBV5-6|16
CASSLGVRGLNTEAFF
>NA|NA|TRBJ1-4|TRBV2|15
CASKGSGATNEKLFF